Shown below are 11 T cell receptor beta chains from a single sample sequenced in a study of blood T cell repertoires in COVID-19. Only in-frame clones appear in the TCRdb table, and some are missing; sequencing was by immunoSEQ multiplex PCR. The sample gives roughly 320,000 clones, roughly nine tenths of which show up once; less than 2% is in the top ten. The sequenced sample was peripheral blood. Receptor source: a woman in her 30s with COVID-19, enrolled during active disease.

The CDR3, as DNA: TGTGCCAGCAGTTCTTCAGGGGGCGACTATGGCTACACCTTC. Translation: CASSSSGGDYGYTF. The chain uses TRBV6-5 and TRBJ1-2, with 8 bases fitting TRBD1. Unmatched junction bases numbered 4, after V lost 4 bases and J lost 3 bases. The CDR3 loop spans 14 amino acids. Looked up from germline, CDR1 is MNHEY and CDR2 is SVGAGI.

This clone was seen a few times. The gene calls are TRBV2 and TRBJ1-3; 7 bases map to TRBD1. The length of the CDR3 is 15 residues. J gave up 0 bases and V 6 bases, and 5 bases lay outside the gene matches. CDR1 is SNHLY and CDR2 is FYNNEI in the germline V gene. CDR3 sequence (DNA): TGTGCCAGCAGACAGGGGCTACTCTCTGGAAACACCATATATTTT. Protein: CASRQGLLSGNTIYF. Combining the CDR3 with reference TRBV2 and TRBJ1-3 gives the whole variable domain EPEVTQTPSHQVTQMGQEVILRCVPISNHLYFYWYRQILGQKVEFLVSFYNNEISEKSEIFDDQFSVERPDGSNFTLKIRSTKLEDSAMYFCASRQGLLSGNTIYFGEGSWLTVV.

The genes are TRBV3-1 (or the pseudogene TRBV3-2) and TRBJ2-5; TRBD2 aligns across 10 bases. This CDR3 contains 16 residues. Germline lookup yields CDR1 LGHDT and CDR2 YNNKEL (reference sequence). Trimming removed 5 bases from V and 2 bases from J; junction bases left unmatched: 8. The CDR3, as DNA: TGTGCCAGCAGCACCTCCTTAGCGGGGGGACAAGAGACCCAGTACTTC. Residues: CASSTSLAGGQETQYF.

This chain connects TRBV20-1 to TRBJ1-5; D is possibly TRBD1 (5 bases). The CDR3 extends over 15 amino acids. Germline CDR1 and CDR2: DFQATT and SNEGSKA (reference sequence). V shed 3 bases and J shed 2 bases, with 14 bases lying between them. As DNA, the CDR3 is TGCAGTGCTAGTTTCGGCAGGGCGGGCAATCAGCCCCAGCATTTT. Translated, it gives CSASFGRAGNQPQHF.

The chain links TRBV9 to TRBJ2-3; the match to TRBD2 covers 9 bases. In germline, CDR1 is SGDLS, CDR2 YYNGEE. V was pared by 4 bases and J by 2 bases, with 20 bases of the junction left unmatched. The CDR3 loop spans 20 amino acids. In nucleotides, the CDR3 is TGTGCCAGCAGCCCGGCACAAGCGGGGGGCCCCATATCGTACACAGATACGCAGTATTTT. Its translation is CASSPAQAGGPISYTDTQYF. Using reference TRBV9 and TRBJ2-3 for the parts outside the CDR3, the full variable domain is DSGVTQTPKHLITATGQRVTLRCSPRSGDLSVYWYQQSLDQGLQFLIQYYNGEERAKGNILERFSAQQFPDLHSELNLSSLELGDSALYFCASSPAQAGGPISYTDTQYFGPGTRLTVL.

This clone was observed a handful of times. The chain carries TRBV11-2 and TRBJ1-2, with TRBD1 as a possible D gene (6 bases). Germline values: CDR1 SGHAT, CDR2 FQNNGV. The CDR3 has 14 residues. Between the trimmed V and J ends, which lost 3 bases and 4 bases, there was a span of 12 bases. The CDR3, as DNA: TGTGCCAGCAGCTTGGCGACAGGATTCTATGGCTACACCTTC. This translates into CASSLATGFYGYTF.

The CDR3 loop is CASSNYLQGPTEKLFF. CDR3 nucleotides: TGTGCCAGTAGTAACTACCTACAGGGCCCAACTGAAAAACTGTTTTTT. The J gene is TRBJ1-4, the V gene TRBV19, with a possible D match to TRBD1 (6 bases). CDR3 length equals 16 residues. The V end lost 4 bases, the J end lost 7 bases, and 19 bases lay between the germline ends. Germline assignment: CDR1 LNHDA and CDR2 SQIVND (reference sequence).

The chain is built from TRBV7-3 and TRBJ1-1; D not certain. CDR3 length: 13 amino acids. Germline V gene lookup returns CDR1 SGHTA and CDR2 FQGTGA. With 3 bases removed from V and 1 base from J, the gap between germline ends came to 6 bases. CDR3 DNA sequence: TGTGCCAGCAGCTTGAGTCAGAACACTGAAGCTTTCTTT. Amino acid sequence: CASSLSQNTEAFF.

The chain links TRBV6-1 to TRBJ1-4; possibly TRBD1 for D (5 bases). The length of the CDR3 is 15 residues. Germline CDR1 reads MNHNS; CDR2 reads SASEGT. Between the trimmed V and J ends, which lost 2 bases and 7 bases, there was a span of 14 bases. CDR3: CASSELRQGGEKLFF. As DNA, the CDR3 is TGTGCCAGCAGTGAACTAAGGCAGGGAGGTGAAAAACTGTTTTTT.

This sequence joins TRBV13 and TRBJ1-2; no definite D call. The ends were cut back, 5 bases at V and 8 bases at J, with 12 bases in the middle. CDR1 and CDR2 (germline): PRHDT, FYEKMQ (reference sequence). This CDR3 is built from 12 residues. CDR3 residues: CASSRSGNGYTF. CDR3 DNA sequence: TGTGCCAGCAGCCGGTCAGGAAACGGCTACACCTTC.

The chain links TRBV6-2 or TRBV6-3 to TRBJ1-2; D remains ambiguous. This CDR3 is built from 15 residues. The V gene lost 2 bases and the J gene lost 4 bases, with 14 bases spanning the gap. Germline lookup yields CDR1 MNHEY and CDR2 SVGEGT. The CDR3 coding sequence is TGTGCCAGCAGTTACGACACAGCGGTGGCCTATGGCTACACCTTC. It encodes CASSYDTAVAYGYTF.